This T cell receptor beta chain was sequenced in a study of cytomegalovirus exposure and HLA in healthy donors (dated by TCRdb to about 2017). Concerning the study at large: In an earlier analysis of 550 to 750 of the donors, about 270 Gb of sequence data and 100 million or so unique TCR beta sequences from roughly 190 million T cells were reported. To predict cytomegalovirus infection status, the study combined high-throughput TCR immunosequencing, statistical association of individual TCRs with disease status, and machine learning. Among the roughly 380 genotyped donors, under 90% belonged to the genetic ancestry cluster associated with self-reported Caucasian donors. An early release covering more than 500 HLA-typed donors comprised around 300 gigabases of sequencing data and 85 million to 100 million unique TCR sequences. Every repertoire in the discovery cohort had been generated on one and the same sequencing platform. To decide whether each TCR beta V gene segment behaved as functional or pseudogenic, an earlier analysis of several hundred of the donors relied on high-throughput TCR beta sequencing. Donor age, sex, ethnicity and CMV serostatus were compiled alongside the repertoire data. To study patterns of TCR occurrence, a later analysis re-analyzed previously published TCR beta repertoires from just over 650 donors and added high-resolution HLA genotyping. The study was designed to test whether signatures of past pathogen exposure could be identified by cataloging public T cell receptors. Along with the approximately 650-subject first cohort, a separate validation cohort of about 110 different subjects was used. Rather than using new phenotypic data, the later analysis identified candidate immune exposures from TCR beta sequences and from how often those sequences occurred across donors. On average, about 200,000 unique TCR beta nucleotide sequences were sequenced per donor among 398 genotyped donors of the cohort, with 15% to 20% of those sequences being non-productive. Using immunosequencing, the study profiled T cell repertoires from 640 or so subjects and related those repertoires to cytomegalovirus serostatus. Typing coverage varied by locus: about 629-630 donors for A, B, C, DRB1 and DQB1; approximately 500 for DQA1; nearly 610 for DPA1; roughly 450 for DPB1. Genome-wide SNP genotypes for about 65% of the roughly 700 donors were used in a later genetic analysis, which treated that subset as a discovery cohort. Because of strong linkage in the cohort, four to six DR-DQ haplotypes were treated as single units for association and clustering. Class I and class II HLA loci were covered by the typing at four-digit resolution.

As to this clone: The specificity of this receptor is unknown. Base qualities are missing; no much larger clone stands one base away.

The method behind the library was the immunoSEQ multiplex PCR assay. The multiplex PCR relied on a mix of 60 forward primers for TCR Vbeta segments and 13 reverse primers for TCR Jbeta segments. A multiplex PCR assay on genomic DNA amplified the CDR3 region of rearranged TCR beta genes. Amplified TCR beta libraries were sequenced as 87-base-pair reads on the Illumina HiSeq System. The authors' analysis ran thus. In a later analysis, some 80 million unique TCR beta chains were counted across the 500 to 700 repertoires, and about 9.9 million of these chains were shared by at least two donors. Raw reads were error-corrected and collapsed into unique sequences by a nearest-neighbor algorithm in which closely related sequences were merged to remove PCR and sequencing errors. CDR3 sequences were aligned to IMGT reference sequences to assign V, D and J gene segments. For a sequence to be retained, a match of at least six nucleotides to both a V gene segment and a J gene segment was required. Rearrangements were called productive when the CDR3 lacked stop codons and stayed in frame with V and J; all others were non-productive. Following IMGT convention, CDR3 was defined as the stretch from the second conserved V-encoded cysteine to the conserved J-encoded phenylalanine. Sequences without an unambiguous match to a single V gene segment were excluded from the earlier analysis of a few hundred of the donors. An earlier analysis of about 590 of the donors classified V segments as functional when productive rearrangements were above 56.7% and as segregating when the standard deviation between donors was above 5%. A statistical classification framework was built to diagnose cytomegalovirus status from the catalog of TCR beta chain sequences. In a later analysis, V and J genes were assigned by comparing TCR nucleotide sequences against IMGT/GENE-DB human TR gene sequences. Using the TCRdist pipeline, a later analysis assigned CDR3 sequences along with most-parsimonious VDJ recombination scenarios. A later analysis defined each TCR beta chain by its CDR3 amino acid sequence plus V-gene family, and excluded reads lacking a unique V-gene family. To address suspected cross-contamination and a sequencing artifact, a later analysis removed 592 highly shared, low-generation-probability nucleotide sequences. In a later analysis, a clonal expansion index for each public chain was calculated from normalized within-repertoire ranks of inferred template counts. In a later analysis, generation probabilities were computed using a VDJ recombination model fitted to out-of-frame rearrangements, and the results were checked against IGoR. In a later analysis, hypergeometric tests were used to score TCR-TCR, TCR-HLA and TCR-CMV co-occurrence, with a repertoire-size bias correction applied to TCR pairs. A later analysis estimated false discovery rates by permuting HLA or CMV assignments 20 times. In a later analysis, co-occurring TCRs were grouped using DBSCAN, and TCRdist sequence similarity was added for clustering within HLA-allele-positive subsets. Repertoires with fewer than 30,000 or more than 120,000 public chains were left out of co-occurrence clustering, as were about five repertoires with anomalous nucleotide sharing. TCRdb took over this immuneACCESS table, retaining in-frame rearrangements with V and J assigned. Such tables are incomplete; in checked studies, under half of the missing clones stem from an unresolved V gene, and the remainder is unexplained. V, J and clone size are those of that table, while D and trimming were read from the DNA. Recorded for this sample are about 140,000 clones; around 78% of them occurred a single time. The leading ten clones occupy less than 3% of the sample.

Taken from cysteine to phenylalanine, the CDR3 has 15 residues. Only CDR3 DNA is held: 45 bases, read in frame from base 1. The V end loses 5 bases and the J end loses 3 bases, and a stretch of 14 bases separates them. CDR1 LNHDA and CDR2 SQIVND are derived from the germline V gene (reference sequence). The cohort comprised around 700 healthy bone marrow donors. Cohort members were all nominally healthy when sampled, although unrecorded immune exposures were likely present. The donor tested CMV seropositive and was one of the 289 seropositive cohort members. Every donor gave a peripheral blood sample, and the peripheral blood mononuclear cells from that sample were used for TCR beta sequencing. Genomic DNA extraction from the blood cell samples was performed with the Qiagen DNeasy Blood Extraction Kit. Here is what the overall study found, with its caveats: The earlier analysis of 587 of the donors excluded around 17 rarely observed V segments, including chromosome 9 orphons, because counts were too low. The 87-base-pair reads could not distinguish some IMGT-functional V segments, including TRBV6-2 and TRBV6-3, so those segments were excluded. According to a later analysis, most CMV-associated TCR beta chains appeared to be HLA-restricted, and the HLA associations seemed to be driven largely by CMV exposure. A cluster of highly shared sequence variants was judged likely to be a technical artifact of the sequencing pipeline. Compared with the roughly 720-donor mean, donors in an Asian-associated ancestry cluster had fewer N-insertions in productive TCRs, according to a later genetic analysis. In a later analysis, the rate of TCR association differed among HLA loci, with DRB1 alleles having the most associated TCRs and HLA-C alleles having the fewest. In the study, approximately 150 TCR beta chains were listed as associated with cytomegalovirus. At a false discovery rate of 0.05, a later analysis linked some 17,000 TCR beta sequences to specific HLA alleles. Linkage disequilibrium might explain the correlated functional status among segregating V segments, but an unknown experimental factor could not be ruled out. An earlier analysis of several hundred of the donors showed that most TCR beta V segments appeared in productive rearrangements either about 87% or about 30% of the time, which broadly matched IMGT annotations. Because HLA typing was unavailable for some donors at each locus, only the typed subset was used in association tests. Only TCR beta chains were sequenced in this cohort, and the absence of alpha or paired-chain data limited detectable features. Immune exposure information for the cohort was limited to CMV serostatus. A further reported finding was that TCR beta sequences accurately predicted the HLA-A and HLA-B alleles for most subjects in the first cohort. According to a later analysis, parvovirus B19, influenza, CMV and Epstein-Barr virus appeared linked to several top co-occurrence clusters. Across donors, most TCR sequences were observed very rarely, whereas some public TCRs were present in many individuals. In a later analysis, HLA-associated TCR beta chains showed more clonal expansion and lower generation probabilities than non-associated chains that were equally common. Presence/absence analyses assumed roughly uniform sequencing depth across donors, an assumption that may not hold. A later genetic analysis associated a missense DCLRE1C variant with V-gene and J-gene trimming of TCR beta chains, and an independent cohort replicated the association. In both the original and validation cohorts, the classifier was reported to diagnose cytomegalovirus status with high specificity and sensitivity. In vitro tests confirmed that a few of the cytomegalovirus-associated TCR beta chains recognize cytomegalovirus antigens. According to the authors, the approach could potentially be generalized to other disease states and immunological phenotypes. When HLA alleles, especially DR and DQ, strongly co-occurred, attributing TCR associations to individual alleles was difficult.

The chain links TRBV19 with TRBJ1-5; the D gene is possibly TRBD1, with 5 bases matching. The sequenced sample consisted of PBMCs. The sequence derives from a woman aged 18-29 years in good health and CMV-seropositive. CDR3 loop: CASSLAQGLNQPQHF. The DNA reads as follows: TGTGCCAGTAGTCTGGCGCAGGGTCTCAATCAGCCCCAGCATTTT.